Shown below are 21 T cell receptor beta chains from a single sample sequenced in a study of blood T cells in healthy people across ages. A J-beta primer mix and a sample-barcoded 5' primer were used in a second PCR of about 6 to 12 cycles. A single record per CDR3 protein comes from TCRdb applying MiXCR to the 5' RACE reads. The sample records fewer than 2,000,000 distinct CDR3 sequences, about 35% being singletons. Sequenced material: blood. The receptor source for this set is a woman aged 25 to 39 in good health.

This clonotype turned up a few times. Being one base from a much bigger clone, this may be a read error. J is TRBJ2-3 and V is TRBV14; D call uncertain. CDR3 length: 13 residues. Germline CDR1 SGHDN, CDR2 FVKESK. The V gene lost 1 base and the J gene lost 3 bases, with 5 bases spanning the gap. CDR3 bases: TGTGCCAGCAGCCAAGCGGTGACAGATACGCAGTATTTT. It translates to CASSQAVTDTQYF.

The table lists this clonotype with many counts. The CDR3 coding sequence is TGCAGTGCTAGAGATCCCTGGCGGGGGATCTCCTACGAGCAGTACTTC. Protein sequence: CSARDPWRGISYEQYF. The chain joins TRBV20-1 to TRBJ2-7; TRBD2 matches 7 bases. Germline values: CDR1 DFQATT, CDR2 SNEGSKA (reference sequence). The CDR3 runs 16 residues. V lost 0 bases, J lost 0 bases, and 8 bases stayed unmatched.

The genes are TRBV3-1 and TRBJ1-6; TRBD1 agrees at 9 bases. CDR1 LGHDT and CDR2 YNNKEL come from the germline V gene (reference sequence). The V and J ends lost 5 bases and 10 bases, in that order; junction bases with no gene match: 6. The CDR3 is 14 residues long. The CDR3 DNA reads as TGTGCCAGCAGCTTACAGGGGGCTTGGTCACCCCTCCACTTT. Protein product: CASSLQGAWSPLHF. The complete variable domain, with remaining parts taken from reference TRBV3-1 and TRBJ1-6, reads DTAVSQTPKYLVTQMGNDKSIKCEQNLGHDTMYWYKQDSKKFLKIMFSYNNKELIINETVPNRFSPKSPDKAHLNLHINSLELGDSAVYFCASSLQGAWSPLHFGNGTRLTVT.

This chain uses TRBV5-1 with TRBJ2-5; D is possibly TRBD2 (5 bases). The CDR3 loop spans 14 amino acids. V was pared by 0 bases and J by 5 bases, with 11 bases between. The germline CDR1 and CDR2 sequences are SGHRS and YFSETQ. The CDR3 region is CASSLDVAGETQYF. The CDR3 nucleotides are TGCGCCAGCAGCTTGGATGTTGCGGGTGAGACCCAGTACTTC.

This clonotype was counted between two and nine times. The chain combines TRBV5-1 with TRBJ2-3; 9 nucleotides agree with TRBD1. V shed 0 bases, J shed 0 bases, and the junction held 5 bases outside the gene matches. This CDR3 region has 17 residues. The germline CDR1 and CDR2 sequences are SGHRS and YFSETQ. CDR3 sequence (DNA): TGCGCCAGCAGCTTGGCCTGGGGACAGGGAAGCACAGATACGCAGTATTTT. Translating gives CASSLAWGQGSTDTQYF.

This chain links TRBV7-3 with TRBJ2-1, with D possibly matching TRBD2 (5 bases). Trimming removed 5 bases from V and 8 bases from J, with 25 bases in between. The CDR3 has 17 residues. Per the germline V gene, CDR1 is SGHTA and CDR2 is FQGTGA. CDR3 in amino acids: CASSPNSVSVGVDEQFF. CDR3 bases: TGTGCCAGCAGCCCAAACTCGGTTAGCGTGGGTGTGGATGAGCAGTTCTTC.

The chain recombines TRBV7-3 with TRBJ2-1; D is ambiguous. The ends were cut back, 3 bases at V and 3 bases at J, with 12 bases in the middle. The CDR3 spans 15 residues. Germline-derived CDR1 and CDR2 are SGHTA and FQGTGA. The CDR3, as DNA: TGTGCCAGCAGCTTCCCCGGACCTAACTACAATGAGCAGTTCTTC. Protein: CASSFPGPNYNEQFF.

The CDR3 DNA follows: TGTGCCAGCAGGGGGACAGGGGGCGAGAACTATGGCTACACCTTC. Protein: CASRGTGGENYGYTF. The rearrangement uses TRBV12-3 or TRBV12-4 and TRBJ1-2, with 12 bases identical to TRBD1. The J segment lost 2 bases and the V segment lost 6 bases, leaving 4 bases of the junction unmatched. The CDR3 totals 15 residues.

The chain employs TRBV4-1 and TRBJ1-5, with 7 bases lining up with TRBD1. This CDR3 has 15 amino acids. Losses at the gene ends were 1 base for V and 5 bases for J; bases not matched to a gene: 5. The germline CDR1 and CDR2 sequences are MGHRA and YSYEKL. The CDR3 here is CASSQVQGRDQPQHF. In nucleotides, the CDR3 is TGCGCCAGCAGCCAAGTACAGGGGCGCGATCAGCCCCAGCATTTT.

A few counts support this clonotype. The V and J genes are TRBV4-1 and TRBJ2-2; possibly TRBD2 for D (6 bases). Trimming took off 4 bases at V and 5 bases at J, with 11 bases between the two ends. This CDR3 comprises 14 residues. From germline, CDR1 is MGHRA and CDR2 YSYEKL. This CDR3 is CASSRFGGTGELFF. For the CDR3, the DNA is TGCGCCAGCAGCCGATTCGGGGGAACCGGGGAGCTGTTTTTT.

A few counts support this clonotype. The chain is built from TRBV27 and TRBJ1-2; unclear D gene. Germline V lookup: CDR1 MNHEY, CDR2 SMNVEV (reference sequence). The CDR3 contains 14 residues. Trimming took off 3 bases at V and 4 bases at J, with 12 bases between the two ends. CDR3: CASSFSARSYGYTF. CDR3 DNA sequence: TGTGCCAGCAGTTTTTCGGCCAGGAGCTATGGCTACACCTTC.

The CDR3 sequence: CASSEGPRYEKLFF. DNA for the CDR3: TGTGCCAGCAGCGAAGGCCCTCGGTATGAAAAACTGTTTTTT. The gene calls are TRBV9 and TRBJ1-4; D remains ambiguous. Per the germline V gene, CDR1 is SGDLS and CDR2 is YYNGEE. V lost 3 bases and J lost 6, with 12 bases in between. This CDR3 contains 14 residues.

J is TRBJ1-2 and V is TRBV7-2, with D maybe TRBD1 (6 bases). The CDR3 loop spans 17 amino acids. V lost 1 base to trimming and J lost 4 bases, with 19 bases between them. CDR1 SGHTA and CDR2 FQGNSA come from the germline V gene. As DNA, the CDR3 is TGTGCCAGCAGCTTAGGTGGGGGCGCCGCGGTTAGCTATGGCTACACCTTC. Translation gives CASSLGGGAAVSYGYTF. Supplemented by reference TRBV7-2 and TRBJ1-2, the full variable domain reads GAGVSQSPSNKVTEKGKDVELRCDPISGHTALYWYRQSLGQGLEFLIYFQGNSAPDKSGLPSDRFSAERTGGSVSTLTIQRTQQEDSAVYLCASSLGGGAAVSYGYTFGSGTRLTVV.

To note about this clonotype: This could be a read error, since a much larger clone is one nucleotide away. The gene calls are TRBV7-2 and TRBJ2-4, with D unresolved. The CDR3 length is 15 residues. V was trimmed by 0 bases and J by 1 base, leaving 7 bases between them. Germline assignment: CDR1 SGHTA and CDR2 FQGNSA. The CDR3 DNA reads as TGTACCAGCAGCTTAGCCGTACGGGCCAAAAACATTCAGTACTTC. The encoded protein is CTSSLAVRAKNIQYF.

The chain has TRBV6-1 and TRBJ1-6; 9 bases match TRBD1. Germline trimming cut 2 bases from V and 10 bases from J; bases unmatched to any gene: 12. Germline V gives CDR1 MNHNS, CDR2 SASEGT. This CDR3 region has 17 residues. The DNA of the CDR3 is TGTGCCAGCAGTGAACTGGGGACAGGGATCTTGGGGTCACCCCTCCACTTT. Its translation: CASSELGTGILGSPLHF.

The chain has TRBV12-3 or TRBV12-4 and TRBJ2-5; no firm D call. The CDR3 covers 13 residues. V was trimmed by 8 bases and J by 1 base, leaving 11 bases between them. The CDR3 reads CASYNPVQETQYF. CDR3 in DNA: TGTGCCAGCTATAATCCGGTCCAAGAGACCCAGTACTTC.

The CDR3 loop is CASSLGPGTVLDEQYF. DNA for the CDR3: TGTGCCAGCAGCTTAGGCCCCGGGACAGTTTTAGACGAGCAGTACTTC. This chain uses TRBV7-3 with TRBJ2-4; the match to TRBD1 covers 7 bases. The assigned J gene may be wrong: the sequence end matches TRBJ2-7 better. Germline V gives CDR1 SGHTA, CDR2 FQGTGA. The CDR3 contains 16 residues.

This clonotype occurred many times. The chain couples TRBV29-1 to TRBJ2-7, with unresolved D. Germline lookup yields CDR1 SQVTM and CDR2 ANQGSEA. The CDR3 length is 14 residues. The germline V and J ends were trimmed by 7 bases and 2 bases, with 18 bases remaining between them. The CDR3 nucleotides read TGCAGCGCGGGCGGAAATGGGCTGACCTACGAGCAGTACTTC. Its protein product is CSAGGNGLTYEQYF.

V is TRBV15 and J is TRBJ2-3, with D perhaps TRBD2 (6 bases). The CDR3 covers 16 residues. With 5 bases removed from V and 2 bases from J, the gap between germline ends came to 17 bases. CDR1 LNHNV and CDR2 YYDKDF come from the germline V gene (reference sequence). CDR3 loop: CATSGLSGGITDTQYF. DNA of the CDR3: TGTGCCACCAGCGGCCTGAGTGGGGGGATCACAGATACGCAGTATTTT.

The chain employs TRBV20-1 and TRBJ2-7, with D perhaps matching TRBD1 (5 bases). CDR3 size: 14 residues. The ends were cut back, 4 bases at V and 3 bases at J, with 16 bases in the middle. Germline V gene lookup returns CDR1 DFQATT and CDR2 SNEGSKA (reference sequence). This CDR3 is CSAMGGRDLYEQYF. As DNA, the CDR3 is TGCAGTGCTATGGGCGGCAGGGATCTCTACGAGCAGTACTTC.

This clonotype turned up a few times. The chain joins TRBV5-1 to TRBJ2-7, with D perhaps TRBD1 (6 bases). V lost 7 bases, J lost 0 bases, and 14 bases lay in between. CDR3 size: 14 residues. Per the germline V gene, CDR1 is SGHRS and CDR2 is YFSETQ. DNA of the CDR3: TGCGCCAGCCGACAGGAGAGCCTCTCCTACGAGCAGTACTTC. This translates into CASRQESLSYEQYF.